These 23 T cell receptor beta chains originate from one sample sequenced in a study of blood T cell repertoires in COVID-19. This table comes from immunoSEQ multiplex PCR, and its TCRdb copy is limited to in-frame clones, with some not included. This repertoire shows 180,000 or so clones, about 85% found once; its top ten account for roughly 8%. Source material: peripheral blood. The origin of the receptors is a woman in her sixties with acute or convalescent COVID-19.

The chain is built from TRBV19 and TRBJ2-2, with 10 bases aligning to TRBD2. This CDR3 has 16 amino acids. From germline, CDR1 is LNHDA and CDR2 SQIVND (reference sequence). J lost 6 bases, V lost 3 bases, and 7 bases had no gene match. The CDR3, as DNA: TGTGCCAGTAGTATTTTGGCTAGCGGGAGACCCGGGGAGCTGTTTTTT. Amino acid sequence: CASSILASGRPGELFF.

The V call is TRBV7-2, the J call TRBJ2-2, with a weak D call TRBD1 (6 bases). CDR1 is SGHTA and CDR2 is FQGNSA in the germline V gene. V lost 5 bases and J lost 6, with 16 bases in between. The CDR3 has 15 residues. The CDR3 DNA reads as TGTGCCAGCAGCGTTCGACAGGCTAACGCCGGGGAGCTGTTTTTT. Translation: CASSVRQANAGELFF.

This chain uses TRBV6-5 with TRBJ1-6; D ambiguous. V was pared by 8 bases and J by 9 bases, with 20 bases between. Germline CDR1 and CDR2: MNHEY and SVGAGI. This CDR3 has 15 amino acids. The CDR3 spells CASLSRPSAGSPLHF. Here the CDR3 DNA reads TGTGCCAGCTTGAGCCGCCCTTCTGCTGGTTCACCCCTCCACTTT.

This rearrangement joins TRBV19 to TRBJ1-1; no definite D call. Per germline, CDR1 LNHDA and CDR2 SQIVND (reference sequence). V was clipped by 0 bases and J by 1 base, with 6 bases between them. CDR3 size: 14 residues. The CDR3 region is CASSIDSRNTEAFF. CDR3 coding DNA: TGTGCCAGTAGTATAGATAGCCGGAACACTGAAGCTTTCTTT.

This clone was detected once. V usage is TRBV28 and J usage is TRBJ1-2; D is undetermined. CDR1 and CDR2 from the germline V gene are MDHEN and SYDVKM. V was trimmed by 5 bases and J by 4 bases, leaving 11 bases between them. The CDR3 is made up of 13 amino acids. The CDR3 region has the DNA TGTGCCAGCAGTCCACAAACCATCTATGGCTACACCTTC. Its translation is CASSPQTIYGYTF.

This clone was seen just once. In DNA form, the CDR3 reads TGTGCCAGCAGCCAAGTACTAGCGGGATCCACCGGGGAGCTGTTTTTT. It is translated as CASSQVLAGSTGELFF. This chain links TRBV3-1 (or the pseudogene TRBV3-2) with TRBJ2-2, with 10 positions matching TRBD2. The J segment lost 4 bases and the V segment lost 1 base, leaving 3 bases of the junction unmatched. The CDR3 is 16 amino acids. Germline V CDR1 and CDR2: LGHDT, YNNKEL (reference sequence).

The chain links TRBV6-5 to TRBJ2-7; 11 bases match TRBD2. CDR1 and CDR2 (germline): MNHEY, SVGAGI. Trimming removed 6 bases from V and 0 bases from J; junction bases left unmatched: 4. The CDR3 has 15 amino acids. The CDR3 is CASRTLAGGSYEQYF. DNA for the CDR3: TGTGCCAGCAGAACGCTAGCGGGAGGCTCCTACGAGCAGTACTTC.

CDR3 protein: CASSLSGGWGETQYF. The CDR3 coding sequence is TGTGCCAGCAGTTTAAGTGGGGGGTGGGGAGAGACCCAGTACTTC. V and J are TRBV27 and TRBJ2-5, with a possible D match to TRBD2 (6 bases). Trimming cost V 2 bases and J 4 bases, with 14 bases left between them. This CDR3 comprises 15 residues. CDR1 and CDR2 from the germline V gene are MNHEY and SMNVEV (reference sequence).

The chain joins TRBV2 to TRBJ2-3, with TRBD2 matching over 11 bases. The germline CDR1 and CDR2 sequences are SNHLY and FYNNEI. Trimming at V came to 4 bases and at J to 3 bases, leaving 9 bases not matched to a gene. This CDR3 is 17 amino acids long. The CDR3, as DNA: TGTGCCAGCAGTGTACGAACTAGCGGGAGTGGGACAGATACGCAGTATTTT. Translating gives CASSVRTSGSGTDTQYF.

V usage is TRBV19 and J usage is TRBJ1-3; weak D call: TRBD1 (6 bases). Germline-derived CDR1 and CDR2 are LNHDA and SQIVND (reference sequence). The CDR3 has 17 residues. Between the trimmed V and J ends, which lost 3 bases and 0 bases, there was a span of 15 bases. The CDR3 nucleotides are TGTGCCAGTAGTATTGGCGGACAGCTCATCTCTGGAAACACCATATATTTT. Amino acid sequence: CASSIGGQLISGNTIYF. Filled out from reference TRBV19 and TRBJ1-3, the complete variable domain reads DGGITQSPKYLFRKEGQNVTLSCEQNLNHDAMYWYRQDPGQGLRLIYYSQIVNDFQKGDIAEGYSVSREKKESFPLTVTSAQKNPTAFYLCASSIGGQLISGNTIYFGEGSWLTVV.

The chain links TRBV27 to TRBJ2-1; 7 positions agree with TRBD2. The V segment lost 7 bases and the J segment 8 bases; nucleotides outside the gene matches: 8. CDR1 and CDR2 from the germline V gene are MNHEY and SMNVEV (reference sequence). The CDR3 covers 13 residues. The CDR3 nucleotides read TGTGCCAGCAAGGGAGCGGGAAGTTATGAGCAGTTCTTC. Its protein is CASKGAGSYEQFF.

The CDR3 DNA reads TGTGCCAGCAGTTTGGGAATCCGGAGGGACTTCAATGAGCAGTTCTTC. Protein: CASSLGIRRDFNEQFF. This chain uses TRBV28 with TRBJ2-1; TRBD2 might be the D (6 bases). Germline values: CDR1 MDHEN, CDR2 SYDVKM. This CDR3 region has 16 residues. Trimming shortened V by 3 bases and J by 6 bases, and 18 bases separated the two germline ends.

This clone was recorded once. Other DNA sequences from this sample encode an identical CDR3 as well. V usage is TRBV28 and J usage is TRBJ1-2; D is perhaps TRBD1 (5 bases). Germline V gene data show CDR1 as MDHEN and CDR2 as SYDVKM. The V end was cut by 2 bases, the J end by 2 bases, with 6 bases between. This CDR3 comprises 13 residues. The CDR3 sequence is CASSLRGNYGYTF. Here the CDR3 DNA reads TGTGCCAGCAGTTTACGGGGGAACTATGGCTACACCTTC.

The rearrangement links TRBV27 to TRBJ1-6, with TRBD1 matching over 8 bases. The CDR3 covers 16 residues. Germline loops: CDR1 MNHEY, CDR2 SMNVEV (reference sequence). Trimming cost V 6 bases and J 8 bases; bases outside gene matches: 12. CDR3 protein: CASRKFSGQGDSPLHF. The CDR3 nucleotides are TGTGCCAGCAGGAAATTCTCTGGACAGGGAGATTCACCCCTCCACTTT.

V gene TRBV7-3 combines with J gene TRBJ1-4; no clear D gene. There are 10 residues in the CDR3. Germline V lookup: CDR1 SGHTA, CDR2 FQGTGA. V shed 10 bases and J shed 10 bases, with 10 bases lying between them. DNA of the CDR3: TGTGCCAACCCCAGCGGAAAACTGTTTTTT. Translation: CANPSGKLFF. Combining the CDR3 with reference TRBV7-3 and TRBJ1-4 gives the whole variable domain GAGVSQTPSNKVTEKGKYVELRCDPISGHTALYWYRQSLGQGPEFLIYFQGTGAADDSGLPNDRFFAVRPEGSVSTLKIQRTERGDSAVYLCANPSGKLFFGSGTQLSVL.

This sequence joins TRBV25-1 and TRBJ2-7, with 9 bases aligning to TRBD2. Germline V gene lookup returns CDR1 MGHDK and CDR2 SYGVNS. Unmatched junction bases numbered 3, after V lost 4 bases and J lost 5 bases. CDR3 size: 13 residues. CDR3 sequence (DNA): TGTGCCAGCAGTGTGGGACTAGCCCACGAGCAGTACTTC. It encodes CASSVGLAHEQYF.

Only a few counts were recorded for this clone. The V gene is TRBV7-2, the J gene TRBJ1-1; D not resolved. This CDR3 has 14 residues. CDR1 is SGHTA, CDR2 FQGNSA, per germline. V was pared by 1 base and J by 1 base, with 7 bases between. The CDR3 reads CASSLDVRNTEAFF. CDR3 DNA sequence: TGTGCCAGCAGCTTAGATGTTCGGAACACTGAAGCTTTCTTT. The full variable domain, rest sourced from reference TRBV7-2 and TRBJ1-1, is GAGVSQSPSNKVTEKGKDVELRCDPISGHTALYWYRQSLGQGLEFLIYFQGNSAPDKSGLPSDRFSAERTGGSVSTLTIQRTQQEDSAVYLCASSLDVRNTEAFFGQGTRLTVV.

V is TRBV7-9 and J is TRBJ2-1; maybe TRBD2 (6 bases). The germline V and J ends were trimmed by 5 bases and 5 bases, with 13 bases remaining between them. This CDR3 contains 14 residues. Germline CDR1 is SEHNR and CDR2 is FQNEAQ (reference sequence). CDR3 region: CASSTRDFHNEQFF. The CDR3 DNA sequence: TGTGCCAGCAGCACCCGGGACTTCCACAATGAGCAGTTCTTC. Full variable domain (rest looked up from reference TRBV7-9 and TRBJ2-1): DTGVSQNPRHKITKRGQNVTFRCDPISEHNRLYWYRQTLGQGPEFLTYFQNEAQLEKSRLLSDRFSAERPKGSFSTLEIQRTEQGDSAMYLCASSTRDFHNEQFFGPGTRLTVL.

The rearrangement joins TRBV9 to TRBJ1-6, with D tentatively TRBD1 (5 bases). This CDR3 is built from 15 residues. Trimming took 2 bases from V and 7 from J, leaving 13 bases between them. CDR1 is SGDLS, CDR2 YYNGEE, per germline. The CDR3 nucleotides are TGTGCCAGCAGCGTCAGAGACAGCAAGAATTCACCCCTCCACTTT. This encodes CASSVRDSKNSPLHF.

CDR3 sequence (DNA): TGCGCCAGCAGGGGGACAGGGGAGCGCTCACCCCTCCACTTT. It specifies CASRGTGERSPLHF. The V and J genes are TRBV5-1 and TRBJ1-6, with 10 bases fitting TRBD1. Germline values: CDR1 SGHRS, CDR2 YFSETQ. CDR3 length equals 14 residues. V lost 5 bases, J lost 10 bases, and 6 bases stayed unmatched.

The J gene is TRBJ1-5, the V gene TRBV27, with D perhaps TRBD1 (6 bases). V lost 7 bases to trimming and J lost 1 base, with 14 bases between them. The CDR3 consists of 15 residues. Germline assignment: CDR1 MNHEY and CDR2 SMNVEV (reference sequence). CDR3 amino acids: CASIRDNPSNQPQHF. The CDR3 DNA is TGTGCCAGCATTCGGGACAACCCGAGCAATCAGCCCCAGCATTTT.

The chain combines TRBV4-2 with TRBJ2-3; 7 bases are a match to TRBD2. Germline CDR1 LGHNA, CDR2 YNFKEQ. Losses at the gene ends were 0 bases for V and 3 bases for J; bases not matched to a gene: 15. The length of the CDR3 is 19 residues. The CDR3, as DNA: TGTGCCAGCAGCCAAGATGACGCTTTGGGGGGAGGGCCTACAGATACGCAGTATTTT. It is translated as CASSQDDALGGGPTDTQYF.

The J gene is TRBJ1-2, the V gene TRBV6-5, with TRBD1 matching 7 bases. With V trimmed by 7 bases and J by 5 bases, 13 bases remained unmatched. CDR1 and CDR2 from the germline V gene are MNHEY and SVGAGI. CDR3 length: 15 residues. The CDR3 DNA reads TGTGCCAGCAAAGAAGGGGAGACAGGGTTATATGGCTACACCTTC. It is translated as CASKEGETGLYGYTF.